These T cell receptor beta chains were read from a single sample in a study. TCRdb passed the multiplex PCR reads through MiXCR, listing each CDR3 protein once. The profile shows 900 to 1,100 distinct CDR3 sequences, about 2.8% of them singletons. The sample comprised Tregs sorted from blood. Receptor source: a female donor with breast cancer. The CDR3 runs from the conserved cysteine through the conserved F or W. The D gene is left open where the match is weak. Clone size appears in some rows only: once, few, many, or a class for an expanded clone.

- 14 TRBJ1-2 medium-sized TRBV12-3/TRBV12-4 CASTTAEDNYGYTF TGTGCCAGCACCACAGCAGAGGACAACTATGGCTACACCTTC
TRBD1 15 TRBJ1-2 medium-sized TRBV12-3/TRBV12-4 CASSLVGQRNYGYTF TGTGCCAGCAGTTTAGTGGGACAGCGAAACTATGGCTACACCTTC
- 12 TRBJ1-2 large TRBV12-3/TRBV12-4 CASSPQDYGYTF TGTGCCAGCAGTCCGCAGGACTATGGCTACACCTTC
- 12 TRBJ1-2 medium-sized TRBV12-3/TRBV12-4 CASSPEEGGYTF TGTGCCAGCAGCCCAGAGGAGGGTGGCTACACCTTC
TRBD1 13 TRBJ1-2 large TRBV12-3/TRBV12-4 CASSRQGRNGYTF TGTGCCAGCAGTCGACAGGGGAGGAATGGCTACACCTTC
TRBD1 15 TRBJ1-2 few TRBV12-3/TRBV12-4 CASSLMRTGAGGYTF TGTGCCAGCAGTCTCATGAGGACAGGGGCGGGTGGCTACACCTTC
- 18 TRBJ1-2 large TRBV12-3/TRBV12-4 CASSLELRAAGSGYGYTF TGTGCCAGCAGTTTAGAGTTGCGTGCGGCGGGCTCGGGCTATGGCTACACCTTC
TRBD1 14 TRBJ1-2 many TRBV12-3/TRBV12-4 CASSFGTGSGGYTF TGTGCCAGCAGTTTCGGGACAGGGTCTGGTGGCTACACCTTC
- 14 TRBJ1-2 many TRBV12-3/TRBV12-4 CASSLGDLNYGYTF TGTGCCAGCAGTTTAGGAGACCTAAACTATGGCTACACCTTC
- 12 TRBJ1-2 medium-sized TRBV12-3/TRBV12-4 CALGRRGIGYTF TGTGCCTTAGGGAGGCGAGGAATCGGCTACACCTTC
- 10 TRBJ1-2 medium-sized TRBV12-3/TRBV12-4 CASSLYGYTF TGTGCCAGCAGTTTATATGGCTACACCTTC
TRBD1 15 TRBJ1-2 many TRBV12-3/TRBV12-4 CASSRDRSRVYGYTF TGTGCCAGCAGTCGGGACAGGAGCCGCGTATATGGCTACACCTTC
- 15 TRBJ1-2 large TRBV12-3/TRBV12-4 CASSFRGPVLNGYTF TGTGCCAGCAGTTTCAGGGGTCCCGTCCTAAATGGCTACACCTTC
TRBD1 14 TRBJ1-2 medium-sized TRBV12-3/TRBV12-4 CASSFRQGFRGYTF TGTGCCAGCAGTTTTAGACAGGGGTTCCGCGGCTACACCTTC
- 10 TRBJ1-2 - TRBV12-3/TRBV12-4 CASWFYGYTF TGTGCCAGCTGGTTCTATGGCTACACCTTC
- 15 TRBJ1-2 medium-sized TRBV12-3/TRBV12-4 CASSSRDTRNYGYTF TGTGCCAGCAGTTCCCGGGACACCCGAAACTATGGCTACACCTTC
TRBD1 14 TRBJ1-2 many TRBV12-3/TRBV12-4 CASSRAGTGNGYTF TGTGCCAGCAGTCGCGCCGGGACAGGGAATGGCTACACCTTC
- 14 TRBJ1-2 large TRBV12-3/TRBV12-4 CASRPSGTNYGYTF TGTGCCAGCAGGCCTTCCGGGACCAACTATGGCTACACCTTC
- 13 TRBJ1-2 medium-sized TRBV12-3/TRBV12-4 CASSFRTTAGYTF TGTGCCAGCAGTTTCCGAACGACTGCTGGCTACACCTTC
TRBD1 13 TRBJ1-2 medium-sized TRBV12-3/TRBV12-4 CASSPTGVYGYTF TGTGCCAGCAGTCCGACAGGGGTCTATGGCTACACCTTC
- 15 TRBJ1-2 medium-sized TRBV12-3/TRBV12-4 CASSLAGPGFWGYTF TGTGCCAGCAGTTTGGCGGGTCCAGGATTTTGGGGCTACACCTTC